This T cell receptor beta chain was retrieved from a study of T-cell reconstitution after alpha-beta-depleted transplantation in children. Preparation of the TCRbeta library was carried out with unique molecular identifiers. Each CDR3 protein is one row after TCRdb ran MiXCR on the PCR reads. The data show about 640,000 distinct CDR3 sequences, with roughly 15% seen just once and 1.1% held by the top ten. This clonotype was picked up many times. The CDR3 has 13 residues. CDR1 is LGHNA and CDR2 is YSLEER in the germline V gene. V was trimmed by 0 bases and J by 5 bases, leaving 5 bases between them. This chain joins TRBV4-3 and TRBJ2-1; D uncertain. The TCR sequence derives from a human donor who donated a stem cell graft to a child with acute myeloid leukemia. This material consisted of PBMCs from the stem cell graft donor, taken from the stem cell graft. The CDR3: CASSQDLDNEQFF. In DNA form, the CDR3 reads TGCGCCAGCAGCCAAGATTTAGACAATGAGCAGTTCTTC.